This T cell receptor beta chain was sequenced for a study of cytomegalovirus exposure and HLA in healthy donors. General study findings and limits: Reported results showed that the classifier diagnosed cytomegalovirus status with high specificity and sensitivity.

CDR1 and CDR2 (germline): MGHDK, SYGVNS. This CDR3 has 13 amino acids. V shed 8 bases and J 1 base; nucleotides not matched to a gene: 5. The PCR ran on 60 Vbeta and 13 Jbeta primers. TCRdb's copy holds only in-frame clones and misses some; the assay was immunoSEQ multiplex PCR. The data show more than 90,000 clones, 65% to 85% seen once. Notes on this clone: Its target is not known.

The chain joins TRBV25-1 to TRBJ2-7, with 7 positions matching TRBD1. The source is a man aged 50 to 59 in good health and CMV-seronegative. Input material: PBMCs. CDR3 in DNA: TGTGCCAGCGGCTCGACAGGGTCCTACGAGCAGTACTTC. Its translation is CASGSTGSYEQYF.